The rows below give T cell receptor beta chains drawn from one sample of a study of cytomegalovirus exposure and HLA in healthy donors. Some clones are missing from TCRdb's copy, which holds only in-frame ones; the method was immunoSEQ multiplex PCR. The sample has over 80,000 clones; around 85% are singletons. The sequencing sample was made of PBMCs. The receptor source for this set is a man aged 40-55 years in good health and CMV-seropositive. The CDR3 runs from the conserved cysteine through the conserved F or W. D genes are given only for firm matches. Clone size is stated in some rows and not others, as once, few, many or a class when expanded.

CASSLEQGYEQYF	TGTGCCAGCAGCTTAGAGCAGGGGTACGAGCAGTACTTC	-	TRBV11-3	TRBJ2-7	-
CASRGGSGNTIYF	TGTGCCAGCAGAGGGGGCTCTGGAAACACCATATATTTT	-	TRBV2	TRBJ1-3	-
CASSLLAGGTTDTQYF	TGCGCCAGCAGCTTACTAGCGGGAGGGACCACGGATACGCAGTATTTT	-	TRBV5-1	TRBJ2-3	TRBD2
CSVLGLAGNDEQFF	TGCAGCGTTCTTGGGCTAGCGGGGAACGATGAGCAGTTCTTC	-	TRBV29-1	TRBJ2-1	TRBD2
CASTSTGQGCSPLHF	TGCGCCAGCACCTCAACGGGACAGGGGTGTTCACCCCTCCACTTT	-	TRBV5-1	TRBJ1-6	TRBD1
CASSTWDSTTEAFF	TGTGCCAGTAGTACCTGGGACAGTACTACTGAAGCTTTCTTT	-	TRBV19	TRBJ1-1	TRBD1
CASSAPGGNTEAFF	TGTGCCAGCTCAGCCCCAGGGGGGAACACTGAAGCTTTCTTT	-	TRBV18	TRBJ1-1	TRBD1
CASSLAGRNTEAFF	TGTGCCAGCAGCTTGGCTGGGAGGAACACTGAAGCTTTCTTT	once	TRBV5-4	TRBJ1-1	-
CASSAPTANYGYTF	TGTGCCAGTAGTGCCCCGACAGCTAACTATGGCTACACCTTC	-	TRBV19	TRBJ1-2	-
CASSLRGGYEQYF	TGTGCCAGCAGCTTGAGAGGGGGATACGAGCAGTACTTC	few	TRBV5-6	TRBJ2-7	-
CATARGVQRFTEAFF	TGTGCCACCGCTAGGGGTGTCCAACGATTCACTGAAGCTTTCTTT	-	TRBV15	TRBJ1-1	-
CASSQLIEQGVGEKLFF	TGTGCCAGCAGCCAACTAATCGAACAGGGGGTCGGGGAAAAACTGTTTTTT	once	TRBV4-2	TRBJ1-4	TRBD1
CASSISGTGTYNSPLHF	TGTGCCAGTAGTATCTCCGGGACAGGGACCTATAATTCACCCCTCCACTTT	-	TRBV19	TRBJ1-6	TRBD1
CASSIVGRDTQYF	TGTGCCAGTAGTATAGTCGGGAGGGATACGCAGTATTTT	-	TRBV19	TRBJ2-3	TRBD2
CASSFNLPPDITSGRGRDTQYF	TGCGCCAGCAGCTTCAACCTGCCGCCGGATATCACTAGCGGGAGGGGAAGAGATACGCAGTATTTT	-	TRBV5-1	TRBJ2-3	TRBD2
CASSLTSGGYNEQFF	TGTGCCAGCAGTTTGACTAGCGGGGGCTACAATGAGCAGTTCTTC	few	TRBV27	TRBJ2-1	TRBD2
CASSSTGGRDEQFF	TGTGCCAGCAGCTCGACAGGGGGCAGGGATGAGCAGTTCTTC	-	TRBV7-3	TRBJ2-1	TRBD1
CATSRDRETQYF	TGTGCCACCAGCAGAGATCGAGAGACCCAGTACTTC	few	TRBV15	TRBJ2-5	-
CASSQPGTGTNYGYTF	TGTGCCAGCTCACAACCGGGGACAGGAACCAACTATGGCTACACCTTC	-	TRBV18	TRBJ1-2	TRBD1
CASSTSGGAEQYF	TGTGCCAGTAGTACTAGCGGGGGGGCCGAGCAGTACTTC	-	TRBV19	TRBJ2-7	TRBD2
CASTVGRDQPQHF	TGTGCCAGTACTGTGGGGAGGGATCAGCCCCAGCATTTT	-	TRBV18	TRBJ1-5	-
CASSQTGTRAQYEQFF	TGTGCCAGCAGCCAAACCGGGACAAGGGCTCAGTATGAGCAGTTCTTC	few	TRBV7-9	TRBJ2-1	-
CASSYGDERDEQYF	TGCGCCAGCAGCTATGGGGATGAGAGGGACGAGCAGTACTTC	-	TRBV5-1	TRBJ2-7	-
CASSLQGYEQYF	TGCGCCAGCAGCTTGCAGGGCTACGAGCAGTACTTC	-	TRBV5-1	TRBJ2-7	-
CASSPEGYGANGLTF	TGTGCCAGCTCACCGGAGGGGTACGGGGCCAACGGCCTGACTTTC	-	TRBV18	TRBJ2-6	-
CASRRARLAENNEQFF	TGTGCCAGCAGAAGAGCCCGACTAGCGGAAAACAATGAGCAGTTCTTC	-	TRBV7-8	TRBJ2-1	TRBD2
CASAPLAGTSSGANGLTF	TGCGCCAGCGCTCCTTTGGCAGGGACTAGCTCTGGGGCCAACGGCCTGACTTTC	-	TRBV5-1	TRBJ2-6	TRBD2
CASSYSIYTNQPQHF	TGTGCCAGCAGTTACTCGATATACACAAATCAGCCCCAGCATTTT	-	TRBV6-5	TRBJ1-5	-
CASSSQGYPYYGYTF	TGTGCCAGCAGCTCCCAGGGCTACCCCTACTATGGCTACACCTTC	-	TRBV5-8	TRBJ1-2	-
CASSLPGGYEQYF	TGTGCCAGCAGCCTCCCGGGGGGATACGAGCAGTACTTC	-	TRBV7-9	TRBJ2-7	TRBD2
CASSGDRGNEQYF	TGTGCCAGCAGCGGAGACAGGGGAAACGAGCAGTACTTC	-	TRBV6-1	TRBJ2-7	TRBD1
CASSLGQGSSPLHF	TGTGCCAGCTCGTTGGGACAGGGTAGTTCACCCCTCCACTTT	-	TRBV18	TRBJ1-6	TRBD1
CASSDGLRGGTDTQYF	TGTGCCAGCAGTGATGGTCTGCGGGGGGGCACAGATACGCAGTATTTT	-	TRBV2	TRBJ2-3	TRBD2
CASSPNAQGYEQYF	TGTGCCAGCTCACCAAATGCACAGGGGTACGAGCAGTACTTC	-	TRBV18	TRBJ2-7	TRBD1
CASSESGSTEAFF	TGCGCCAGCAGTGAGTCGGGCAGCACTGAAGCTTTCTTT	-	TRBV10-1	TRBJ1-1	-
CASSLGTGFSDTQYF	TGCGCCAGCAGCTTGGGGACAGGGTTTTCAGATACGCAGTATTTT	-	TRBV5-1	TRBJ2-3	TRBD1
CASSQTAYESSGANGLTF	TGCGCCAGCAGCCAAACAGCTTATGAAAGCTCTGGGGCCAACGGCCTGACTTTC	-	TRBV4-1	TRBJ2-6	-
CASSPSSGYGYTF	TGTGCCAGCAGTCCTTCCTCAGGGTATGGCTACACCTTC	-	TRBV6-5	TRBJ1-2	-
CASMMEETQYF	TGTGCCAGCATGATGGAGGAGACCCAGTACTTC	-	TRBV2	TRBJ2-5	-
CASSALAAGGLTQYF	TGTGCCAGCAGCGCCTTGGCAGCGGGGGGGCTGACCCAGTACTTC	once	TRBV9	TRBJ2-5	TRBD2
CASSLDRENYGYTF	TGTGCCAGCAGCCTGGACAGGGAAAACTATGGCTACACCTTC	-	TRBV7-9	TRBJ1-2	TRBD1
CASSRSGRNTEQYF	TGTGCCAGTAGTAGAAGCGGGAGAAATACCGAGCAGTACTTC	-	TRBV19	TRBJ2-7	TRBD2
CASSLGGGSSYNEQFF	TGTGCCAGCAGTTTGGGGGGCGGGAGCTCCTACAATGAGCAGTTCTTC	few	TRBV6-6	TRBJ2-1	-
CASRPGQGGSQPQHF	TGTGCCAGTCGGCCGGGACAGGGGGGTAGTCAGCCCCAGCATTTT	-	TRBV19	TRBJ1-5	TRBD1
CASSPGTGNGYTF	TGTGCCAGCTCACCCGGGACAGGGAATGGCTACACCTTC	-	TRBV18	TRBJ1-2	TRBD1
CASSEAVGNEQFF	TGCGCCAGCAGTGAAGCCGTTGGCAATGAGCAGTTCTTC	few	TRBV10-2	TRBJ2-1	-
CAWSSGRARGLNEQYF	TGTGCCTGGAGTAGCGGGAGGGCCAGGGGCTTGAACGAGCAGTACTTC	once	TRBV30	TRBJ2-7	TRBD2
CASCWGTSGIVNEQYF	TGTGCCAGCTGCTGGGGGACTAGCGGGATCGTCAACGAGCAGTACTTC	-	TRBV7-9	TRBJ2-7	TRBD2
CASRAQNTEAFF	TGCGCCAGCAGGGCCCAGAACACTGAAGCTTTCTTT	-	TRBV10-2	TRBJ1-1	-
CASSLEPNTEAFF	TGCGCCAGCAGCTTGGAGCCGAACACTGAAGCTTTCTTT	-	TRBV5-1	TRBJ1-1	-
CASTRQGAQLNIQYF	TGCGCCAGCACGCGACAGGGGGCGCAGCTAAACATTCAGTACTTC	few	TRBV23-1	TRBJ2-4	TRBD1
CASSYTGQSNQPQHF	TGTGCCAGCAGTTACACAGGGCAGAGCAATCAGCCCCAGCATTTT	-	TRBV6-5	TRBJ1-5	-
CASSDGLKNTGELFF	TGCGCCAGCAGTGATGGACTTAAGAACACCGGGGAGCTGTTTTTT	-	TRBV10-1	TRBJ2-2	-
CASSYSGYSSYNEQFF	TGTGCCAGCAGCTATAGTGGTTACAGCTCCTACAATGAGCAGTTCTTC	-	TRBV11-2	TRBJ2-1	-
CASSVEGVTSGGAWDEQFF	TGTGCCAGCAGCGTAGAAGGGGTGACTAGCGGGGGCGCTTGGGATGAGCAGTTCTTC	-	TRBV9	TRBJ2-1	TRBD2
CASSERGSNQPQHF	TGTGCCAGCAGTGAAAGGGGTAGCAATCAGCCCCAGCATTTT	-	TRBV6-1	TRBJ1-5	-
CASSLPSGGAGETQYF	TGCGCCAGCAGCCTTCCTAGCGGGGGGGCCGGGGAGACCCAGTACTTC	-	TRBV4-1	TRBJ2-5	TRBD2
CASSYLSGVEKLFF	TGTGCCAGCAGTTACTTGTCAGGGGTGGAAAAACTGTTTTTT	few	TRBV6-5	TRBJ1-4	-
CATSRLRDRETYGYTF	TGTGCCACCAGCAGACTACGGGACAGGGAGACCTATGGCTACACCTTC	-	TRBV15	TRBJ1-2	TRBD1